What follows is one TCR beta chain and its context. Its antigen is undetermined. Averaging roughly 120 mL, one heparinised blood draw was given by each donor. This sample was included in a study of beta chain features in type 1 diabetes. Across the study: Cell yields, gender and age were similar in healthy donors and patients. General study results and limits: In every one of the four CD4+ subsets, TCRB CDR3s were moderately but significantly shorter in Type 1 diabetes patients. Resolution of whether HLA type affects TCRB rearrangement was not achieved here. Relative to healthy donors, patients appeared to have naive, central memory and Treg TCRB repertoires that were more similar.

This CDR3 spans 12 amino acids. Germline values: CDR1 MDHEN, CDR2 SYDVKM. Expressed TCRB transcripts were sequenced, since all the RNA that had been isolated was reverse transcribed. Data came from immunoSEQ multiplex PCR; TCRdb stores just in-frame clones and leaves some out. The sample carries over 600,000 clones, around 12% recorded once. Material: naive CD4+ T cells from blood. The TCR sequence derives from a man aged 25 to 40 with type 1 diabetes. This rearrangement joins TRBV28 to TRBJ2-5, with D unresolved. The J call may be incorrect, as the DNA end agrees better with TRBJ2-7. In DNA, the CDR3 is TGTGCCAGCAGTTTAGTGTCCTACGAGCAGTACTTC. This codes for CASSLVSYEQYF.